This TCR beta chain was captured in a study of OX40 agonist ivuxolimab in advanced cancers. The wider study: The dose-escalation group included hepatocellular carcinoma, melanoma, renal cell carcinoma and head and neck cancer. Overall study results and limits: Relative to CD4+ cells, CD8+ T cells on average had more expanded clones. Individuals who were partial responders at 0.1-3.0 mg/kg had clonal expansion that ranked among the lowest.

With baseline, cycle 4 day 1, and cycle 7 day 1 as timepoints, blood was sampled. This CDR3 spans 14 amino acids. Trimming left V 4 bases short and J 0 bases short, with 10 bases between. The germline CDR1 and CDR2 sequences are SGHTS and YDEGEE. Profiling relied on immunoSEQ multiplex PCR, and the TCRdb table lists in-frame clones only, not all of them. Of roughly 32,000 clones in the sample, 75% to 85% were seen once. As for this clone: Its cognate antigen is unknown.

The V and J genes are TRBV5-8 and TRBJ1-2; perhaps TRBD1 as D (6 bases). The specimen comprised CD4+ or CD8+ T cells sorted from blood, sampled in a trial of the OX40 agonist ivuxolimab. The receptor's source is an adult with an advanced solid tumor such as melanoma, head and neck, liver or kidney cancer. The CDR3 is CASSLDRANYGYTF. CDR3 nucleotides: TGTGCCAGCAGCCTGGACAGAGCTAACTATGGCTACACCTTC.